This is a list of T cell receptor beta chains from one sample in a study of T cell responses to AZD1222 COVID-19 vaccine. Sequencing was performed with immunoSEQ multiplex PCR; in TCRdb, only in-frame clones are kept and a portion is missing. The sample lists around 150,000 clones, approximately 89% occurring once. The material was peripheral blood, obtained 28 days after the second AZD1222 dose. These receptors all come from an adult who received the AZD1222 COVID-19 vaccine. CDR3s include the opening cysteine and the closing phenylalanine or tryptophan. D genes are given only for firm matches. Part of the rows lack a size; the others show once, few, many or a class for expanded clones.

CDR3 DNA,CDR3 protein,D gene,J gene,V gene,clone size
TGTGCCAGCAGCCCACGTCCGGTTTTTAGCTACACCTTC,CASSPRPVFSYTF,NA,TRBJ1-2,TRBV4-2,NA
TGTGCCAGCAGACGCTACGGACAGGGTTACGGCGAGCAGTACTTC,CASRRYGQGYGEQYF,TRBD1,TRBJ2-7,TRBV6-5,NA
TGTGCCAGCAGCTTTGGGACTAGCGGGAGGGTCTTAGTTGTCGAGCAGTACTTC,CASSFGTSGRVLVVEQYF,TRBD2,TRBJ2-7,TRBV11-2,NA
TGTGCCAGCAGCCAAGTAGCGGGAGGGGCAGATACGCAGTATTTT,CASSQVAGGADTQYF,TRBD2,TRBJ2-3,TRBV3-1/TRBV3-2,many
TGTGCCAGCAGTTACGTCTCAGGGAACACTGAAGCTTTCTTT,CASSYVSGNTEAFF,NA,TRBJ1-1,TRBV6-2/TRBV6-3,NA
TGTGCCAGCAGCCCTCCCCTGTCCCCTTACTATGGCTACACCTTC,CASSPPLSPYYGYTF,NA,TRBJ1-2,TRBV7-2,NA
TGTGCCAGCAGCTTGTACCGGGACAGGACCTGGGGCTCCTACGAGCAGTACTTC,CASSLYRDRTWGSYEQYF,TRBD1,TRBJ2-7,TRBV13,few
TGTGCCAGCAGTCAAGACGGTTCTAGCACAGATACGCAGTATTTT,CASSQDGSSTDTQYF,NA,TRBJ2-3,TRBV27,once
TGCGCCAGCAGCTTGGGTCAGGGCCCCCAGTACTTC,CASSLGQGPQYF,NA,TRBJ2-5,TRBV5-1,NA
TGTGCCAGCAGTTACTCAGAAAGGGGCTATGGCTACACCTTC,CASSYSERGYGYTF,NA,TRBJ1-2,TRBV6-5,NA
TGTGCCAGCAGGTCCGACAGGGTAAATCAGCCCCAGCATTTT,CASRSDRVNQPQHF,TRBD1,TRBJ1-5,TRBV6-5,NA
TGCAGCGTTGAAGATCCCCGGTCCGGACAGGGGGCCTTCACCTTC,CSVEDPRSGQGAFTF,TRBD1,TRBJ1-2,TRBV29-1,NA
TGTGCCAGCAGTTACTCTACAGGGCATGGAAACACCATATATTTT,CASSYSTGHGNTIYF,NA,TRBJ1-3,TRBV6-5,NA
TGTGCCATCAGTGACCCGGGACAAGATGTCACCGGGGAGCTGTTTTTT,CAISDPGQDVTGELFF,NA,TRBJ2-2,TRBV10-3,NA
TGTGCCAGCAGCTTGGAGGCGGCCGCTAGACAGCCCCAGCATTTT,CASSLEAAARQPQHF,NA,TRBJ1-5,TRBV5-5,NA
TGTGCCAGCAGCTTGGTGGGACTAGCGGAACAAGAGACCCAGTACTTC,CASSLVGLAEQETQYF,TRBD2,TRBJ2-5,TRBV5-4,NA
TGCGCCAGCAGCTTGGCGGCAGGGAAAGAGACCCAGTACTTC,CASSLAAGKETQYF,NA,TRBJ2-5,TRBV5-1,NA
TGTGCCAGCAGCCCTCCCAGGGTCGGGAAAAACATTCAGTACTTC,CASSPPRVGKNIQYF,NA,TRBJ2-4,TRBV3-1/TRBV3-2,NA
TGTGCCAGCAGCTTGGACAGGGGCGCTTCCTACGAGCAGTACTTC,CASSLDRGASYEQYF,TRBD1,TRBJ2-7,TRBV5-6,NA
TGTGCCAGCAGTTTCTTACAGGGTAACTATGGCTACACCTTC,CASSFLQGNYGYTF,NA,TRBJ1-2,TRBV27,NA
TGTGCCAGCAGCCTGGGGGGCGGCGCCTACGAGCAGTACTTC,CASSLGGGAYEQYF,NA,TRBJ2-7,TRBV14,NA
TGTGCCAGCAGCCAAGGTCGCCCAGTGGGGCCCACCGGGGAGCTGTTTTTT,CASSQGRPVGPTGELFF,NA,TRBJ2-2,TRBV3-1/TRBV3-2,NA
TGTGCCACCAGCAGAGCACCCCGGACAGGGGGGATTAACACCATATATTTT,CATSRAPRTGGINTIYF,TRBD1,TRBJ1-3,TRBV15,NA
TGTGCCAGCTCACCAGGGGCTGAGGAGACCCAGTACTTC,CASSPGAEETQYF,NA,TRBJ2-5,TRBV18,NA
TGTGCCAGCAGTTACTCAAGGAGCTCCTATAATTCACCCCTCCACTTT,CASSYSRSSYNSPLHF,NA,TRBJ1-6,TRBV6-6,NA
TGCGCCAGCAGGCCAAGAGAGGGACTACCCACCAGCTACGAGCAGTACTTC,CASRPREGLPTSYEQYF,TRBD2,TRBJ2-7,TRBV23-1,NA
TGTGCCAGCAGACGCTCGTTGGCCGGAGCAACTAATGAAAAACTGTTTTTT,CASRRSLAGATNEKLFF,NA,TRBJ1-4,TRBV11-3,NA
TGCGCCAGCAGCTTGGTTACCACTTACACCGGGGAGCTGTTTTTT,CASSLVTTYTGELFF,NA,TRBJ2-2,TRBV5-1,once
TGTGCCAGCTCACCAGGCGGGGCAGATACGCAGTATTTT,CASSPGGADTQYF,NA,TRBJ2-3,TRBV18,NA
TGTGCCAGCAGTCCCACCTCTGAAGCTTTCTTT,CASSPTSEAFF,NA,TRBJ1-1,TRBV28,NA
TGTGCCAGCAGTCTACCTTACGAGCAGTACTTC,CASSLPYEQYF,NA,TRBJ2-7,TRBV28,NA
TGTGCCACCAGCAGCATCCGGGACAGGGGTCCCGAGCAGTACTTC,CATSSIRDRGPEQYF,TRBD1,TRBJ2-7,TRBV15,NA
TGTGCCAGCAGCTTTCGCTATTCCCCAGGGGAGGTAACTAATGAAAAACTGTTTTTT,CASSFRYSPGEVTNEKLFF,NA,TRBJ1-4,TRBV7-9,NA
TGTGCCAGCAGTGATCCTGGACTAGCGGAATACAATGAGCAGTTCTTC,CASSDPGLAEYNEQFF,TRBD2,TRBJ2-1,TRBV25-1,NA
TGTGCCAGCAGTCCGGGACTAGCGGGCCAGAGGCAGTATTTT,CASSPGLAGQRQYF,TRBD2,TRBJ2-3,TRBV6-5,NA
TGCAGCGTTGTCCCTCCAGCGGGACTGAACACCGGGGAGCTGTTTTTT,CSVVPPAGLNTGELFF,TRBD2,TRBJ2-2,TRBV29-1,NA
TGTGCCAGCAGCCTACGTGTGGCCGAGCAGTACTTC,CASSLRVAEQYF,NA,TRBJ2-7,TRBV28,NA
TGCGCCAGCAGCTTGGACTTAGCGGGAGAAAGGCTCTTC,CASSLDLAGERLF,TRBD2,TRBJ2-1,TRBV5-1,few
TGTGCCAGCAGCCGAAACACCGGGGAGCTGTTTTTT,CASSRNTGELFF,NA,TRBJ2-2,TRBV7-2,NA
TGTGCCAGCAGCTTTCACGGCATGAACACTGAAGCTTTCTTT,CASSFHGMNTEAFF,NA,TRBJ1-1,TRBV11-2,NA
TGCGCCAGCAGCTTTGGACGGGGGAACGAAAAACTGTTTTTT,CASSFGRGNEKLFF,NA,TRBJ1-4,TRBV5-1,NA
TGTGCCAGCAGCGGGCCCACAGATACGCAGTATTTT,CASSGPTDTQYF,NA,TRBJ2-3,TRBV5-6,NA
TGCAGCGTTCGTGGGGACAGGGGGCGGCATGAAAAACTGTTTTTT,CSVRGDRGRHEKLFF,TRBD1,TRBJ1-4,TRBV29-1,NA
TGTGCCAGCAGCATCCTGGGCGGTTATGGCTACACCTTC,CASSILGGYGYTF,NA,TRBJ1-2,TRBV11-2,NA
TGTGCCAGCAGTGACCGGGACAGGGGGCAAATTGGCTACACCTTC,CASSDRDRGQIGYTF,TRBD1,TRBJ1-2,TRBV6-1,NA
TGTGCCAGTAGTATCCGGACTAGCGGAGTCCCCTCTACGGAGCAGTACTTC,CASSIRTSGVPSTEQYF,TRBD2,TRBJ2-7,TRBV19,once
TGTGCCAGCAGTTTACGTGGGGTCTCTGGAAACACCATATATTTT,CASSLRGVSGNTIYF,NA,TRBJ1-3,TRBV27,NA
TGTGCCAGCAGCCTAAGAGGAGAGTCTTACGAGCAGTACTTC,CASSLRGESYEQYF,NA,TRBJ2-7,TRBV3-1/TRBV3-2,NA
TGCGCCAGCAGGGCACTAGCGCAGAGCACAGATACGCAGTATTTT,CASRALAQSTDTQYF,TRBD2,TRBJ2-3,TRBV5-1,NA
TGTGCCAGTAAGGGGGCGCCTAGCAATCAGCCCCAGCATTTT,CASKGAPSNQPQHF,TRBD1,TRBJ1-5,TRBV2,NA
TGCAGCGTTGACTCCGGGCGTCTATCCTACAATGAGCAGTTCTTC,CSVDSGRLSYNEQFF,NA,TRBJ2-1,TRBV29-1,NA
TGTGCCAGCAGTTCGGACAGGATAAATTCACCCCTCCACTTT,CASSSDRINSPLHF,TRBD1,TRBJ1-6,TRBV6-2/TRBV6-3,NA
TGTGCCAGCAGTTACTATATCGGCCGGACTAGCCGATACTCCTACGAGCAGTACTTC,CASSYYIGRTSRYSYEQYF,TRBD2,TRBJ2-7,TRBV6-2/TRBV6-3,once
TGTGCCAGCAGTTCACCCCCTGGACAGGGGGCCGCAGATACGCAGTATTTT,CASSSPPGQGAADTQYF,TRBD1,TRBJ2-3,TRBV6-2/TRBV6-3,NA
TGTGCCAGCAGTACTGAGGGGTCCTACGAGCAGTACTTC,CASSTEGSYEQYF,NA,TRBJ2-7,TRBV6-5,few
TGTGCCAGTAGGGGGAGGACAGGGGTTTTGAACACTGAAGCTTTCTTT,CASRGRTGVLNTEAFF,TRBD1,TRBJ1-1,TRBV19,NA
TGTGCCAGCAGCTCGCAGCAGGGGGCTAACTATGGCTACACCTTC,CASSSQQGANYGYTF,TRBD1,TRBJ1-2,TRBV7-3,NA
TGTGCCAGTAGCGGGAACGCCTACAATGAGCAGTTCTTC,CASSGNAYNEQFF,NA,TRBJ2-1,TRBV19,once
TGTGCCAGTAGTCTAACACAGGGGGCAGCGACTGAAGCTTTCTTT,CASSLTQGAATEAFF,TRBD1,TRBJ1-1,TRBV19,NA
TGTGCCAGCAGCCAAGATCTTGGCGGGGGGGTGCGGCAGTTCTTC,CASSQDLGGGVRQFF,TRBD2,TRBJ2-1,TRBV4-2,NA